Listed here are 10 T cell receptor beta chains from one sample, sequenced in a study of T cells after yellow fever vaccination (dated by TCRdb to about 2019). Receptor libraries were prepared by 5' RACE. The sequencer listed for this sample is Illumina HiSeq 2500. The public sequencing data were trimmed at Q25 with fastp and processed into clonotypes with MiXCR by TCRdb, which kept only in-frame beta chains. Each CDR3 protein appears once, grouped with its most common genes and DNA. A total of hundreds of thousands of distinct CDR3 sequences appear in this sample, about 7.8% of them only once. The ten most abundant clones make up 17% of the sample. The sample's treatment or condition, from its label and the paper: live attenuated yellow fever vaccine strain. Sequenced here: PBMCs, sampled roughly 46 days after the first yellow fever vaccination. The origin of the receptors is a man aged 18 to 29 who received the YFV17D yellow fever vaccine.

The chain uses TRBV4-1 and TRBJ2-7; D uncertain. The V end was cut by 1 base, the J end by 0 bases, with 16 bases between. There are 17 residues in the CDR3. The germline CDR1 and CDR2 sequences are MGHRA and YSYEKL. CDR3 loop: CASSQVNIIPFSYEQYF. The DNA of the CDR3 is TGCGCCAGCAGCCAAGTCAACATAATCCCTTTCTCCTACGAGCAGTACTTC.

This clonotype was seen a few times. The genes are TRBV24-1 and TRBJ1-2; D gene unclear. V dropped 2 bases and J dropped 3 bases, with 3 bases sitting between them. The CDR3 is 12 residues long. From germline, CDR1 is KGHDR and CDR2 SFDVKD. The CDR3 here is CATSDSYYGYTF. The DNA for the CDR3 is TGTGCCACCAGTGATTCTTACTATGGCTACACCTTC.

V and J are TRBV5-1 and TRBJ2-7; a possible D gene is TRBD2 (5 bases). Germline values: CDR1 SGHRS, CDR2 YFSETQ. The CDR3 spans 14 residues. V was shortened by 4 bases and J by 3 bases, with 14 bases between the two germline ends. CDR3 amino acids: CASSPPGRDYEQYV. Written as DNA, the CDR3 is TGCGCCAGCAGCCCCCCCGGACGGGACTACGAGCAGTACGTC.

The V call is TRBV5-4, the J call TRBJ2-3; D perhaps matches TRBD2 (6 bases). The V end was cut by 4 bases, the J end by 6 bases, with 15 bases between. Germline CDR1 reads SGHNT; CDR2 reads YYREEE (reference sequence). There are 14 residues in the CDR3. The CDR3 DNA is TGTGCCAGCAGCCCCACGGGGGTCGACGATACGCAGTATTTT. Translated: CASSPTGVDDTQYF.

This clonotype has at least ten counts. The chain combines TRBV12-3 or TRBV12-4 with TRBJ1-1; possibly TRBD1 for D (5 bases). The V end lost 7 bases, the J end lost 0 bases, and 12 bases lay between the germline ends. This CDR3 has 14 residues. The CDR3 DNA reads TGTGCCAGCACCTTGGGGCCGTTGAACACTGAAGCTTTCTTT. This codes for CASTLGPLNTEAFF.

There are a few counts of this clonotype. V is TRBV7-2 and J is TRBJ1-5; D is uncertain. The length of the CDR3 is 14 residues. The germline V gene encodes CDR1 SGHTA and CDR2 FQGNSA. Trimming left V 3 bases short and J 0 bases short, with 6 bases between. The CDR3 nucleotides are TGTGCCAGCAGCTTGCAGGCTAGCAATCAGCCCCAGCATTTT. It codes for CASSLQASNQPQHF.

The V gene is TRBV4-2, the J gene TRBJ2-7; D might be TRBD2 (5 bases). This CDR3 has 15 residues. The V gene lost 0 bases and the J gene lost 3 bases, with 12 bases spanning the gap. Germline V gives CDR1 LGHNA, CDR2 YNFKEQ. CDR3 residues: CASSQESTGYYEQYF. CDR3 sequence (DNA): TGTGCCAGCAGCCAAGAAAGTACGGGATACTACGAGCAGTACTTC.

Only a few counts were recorded for this clonotype. This chain connects TRBV20-1 to TRBJ1-5, with 8 bases that match TRBD1. This CDR3 contains 13 residues. V lost 6 bases, J lost 7 bases, and 8 bases stayed unmatched. The germline V gene encodes CDR1 DFQATT and CDR2 SNEGSKA (reference sequence). CDR3 DNA: TGCAGTGCCAAACGACAGGGGCAACAGCCCCAGCATTTT. This sequence encodes CSAKRQGQQPQHF.

This clonotype was detected ten times or more. The rearrangement uses TRBV25-1 and TRBJ1-1; tentatively, D is TRBD1 (6 bases). Germline V CDR1 and CDR2: MGHDK, SYGVNS. Trimming stripped 4 bases from V and 1 base from J, with 7 bases between. CDR3 length equals 13 residues. For the CDR3, the DNA is TGTGCCAGCAGTGCGGGACAGAACACTGAAGCTTTCTTT. The encoded protein is CASSAGQNTEAFF.

The sample holds a few counts of this clonotype. This chain connects TRBV7-9 to TRBJ1-2, with 11 bases aligning to TRBD1. Per germline, CDR1 SEHNR and CDR2 FQNEAQ (reference sequence). CDR3 size: 16 residues. V was clipped by 2 bases and J by 6 bases; unmatched bases: 8. The CDR3 nucleotides read TGTGCCAGCAGCTTAAGGCAGGACAGGGGGCAGGATGGCTACACCTTC. It specifies CASSLRQDRGQDGYTF.